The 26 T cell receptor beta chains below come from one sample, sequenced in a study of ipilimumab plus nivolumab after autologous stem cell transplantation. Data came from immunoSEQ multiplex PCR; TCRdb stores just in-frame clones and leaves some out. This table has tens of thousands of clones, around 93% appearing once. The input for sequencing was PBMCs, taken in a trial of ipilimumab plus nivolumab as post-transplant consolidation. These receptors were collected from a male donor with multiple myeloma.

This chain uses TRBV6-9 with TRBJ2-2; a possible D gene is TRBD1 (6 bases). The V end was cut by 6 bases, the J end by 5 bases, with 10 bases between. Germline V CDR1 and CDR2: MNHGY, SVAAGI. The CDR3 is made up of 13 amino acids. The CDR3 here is CASSLQGTGELFF. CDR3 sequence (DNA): TGTGCCAGCAGCCTACAGGGTACCGGGGAGCTGTTTTTT.

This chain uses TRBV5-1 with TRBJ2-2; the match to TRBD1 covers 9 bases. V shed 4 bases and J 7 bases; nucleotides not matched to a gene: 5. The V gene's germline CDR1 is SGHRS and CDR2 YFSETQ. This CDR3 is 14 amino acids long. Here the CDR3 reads CASSQGQGIGELFF. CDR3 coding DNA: TGCGCCAGCAGCCAGGGACAGGGTATCGGGGAGCTGTTTTTT.

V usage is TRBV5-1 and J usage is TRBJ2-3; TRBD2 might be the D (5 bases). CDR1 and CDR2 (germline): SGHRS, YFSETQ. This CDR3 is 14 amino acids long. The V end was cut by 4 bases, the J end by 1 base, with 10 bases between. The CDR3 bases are TGCGCCAGCAGCCTCCGGGATGGCACAGATACGCAGTATTTT. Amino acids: CASSLRDGTDTQYF.

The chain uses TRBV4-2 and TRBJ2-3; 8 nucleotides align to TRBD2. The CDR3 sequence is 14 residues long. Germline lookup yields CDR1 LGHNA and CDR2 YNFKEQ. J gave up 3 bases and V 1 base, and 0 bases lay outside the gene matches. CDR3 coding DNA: TGTGCCAGCAGCCAAGTAGCGGGAACAGATACGCAGTATTTT. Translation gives CASSQVAGTDTQYF.

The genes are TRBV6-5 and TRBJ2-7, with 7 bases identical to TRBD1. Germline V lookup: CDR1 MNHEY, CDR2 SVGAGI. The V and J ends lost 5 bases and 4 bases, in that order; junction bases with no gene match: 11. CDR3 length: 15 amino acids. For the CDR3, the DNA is TGTGCCAGCAGTCAGTCGGGACAGAAATCTTACGAGCAGTACTTC. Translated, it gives CASSQSGQKSYEQYF.

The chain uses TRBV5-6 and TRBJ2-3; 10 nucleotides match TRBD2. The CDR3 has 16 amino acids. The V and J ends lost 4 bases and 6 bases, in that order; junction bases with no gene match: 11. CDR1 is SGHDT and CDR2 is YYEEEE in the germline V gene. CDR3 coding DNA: TGTGCCAGCAGCGTGAGGCTAGCGGGGGCCGCGGATACGCAGTATTTT. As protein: CASSVRLAGAADTQYF.

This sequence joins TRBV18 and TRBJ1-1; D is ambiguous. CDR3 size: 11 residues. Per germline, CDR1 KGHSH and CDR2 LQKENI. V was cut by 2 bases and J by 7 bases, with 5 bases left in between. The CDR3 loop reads CASSPAVEAFF. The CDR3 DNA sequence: TGTGCCAGCTCACCAGCGGTTGAAGCTTTCTTT.

The CDR3 coding sequence is TGTGCCAGCACCCTCGAGACAGGGAGGGAAAAACTGTTTTTT. Translated, it gives CASTLETGREKLFF. The chain combines TRBV28 with TRBJ1-4, with 7 nucleotides matching TRBD1. This CDR3 has 14 residues. J lost 8 bases, V lost 7 bases, and 10 bases had no gene match. CDR1 is MDHEN, CDR2 SYDVKM, per germline. The full variable domain, its missing parts supplied by reference TRBV28 and TRBJ1-4, is DVKVTQSSRYLVKRTGEKVFLECVQDMDHENMFWYRQDPGLGLRLIYFSYDVKMKEKGDIPEGYSVSREKKERFSLILESASTNQTSMYLCASTLETGREKLFFGSGTQLSVL.

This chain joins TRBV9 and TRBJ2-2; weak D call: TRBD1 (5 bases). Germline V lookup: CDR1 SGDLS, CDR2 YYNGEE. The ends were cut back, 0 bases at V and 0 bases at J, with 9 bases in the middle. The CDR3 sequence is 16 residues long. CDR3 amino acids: CASSVGGDANTGELFF. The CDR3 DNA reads TGTGCCAGCAGCGTAGGGGGCGACGCGAACACCGGGGAGCTGTTTTTT.

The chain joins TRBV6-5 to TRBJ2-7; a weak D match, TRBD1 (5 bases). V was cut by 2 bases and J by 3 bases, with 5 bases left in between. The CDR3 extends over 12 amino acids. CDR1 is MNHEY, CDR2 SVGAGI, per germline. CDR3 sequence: CASSYRGYEQYF. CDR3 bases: TGTGCCAGCAGTTACAGGGGCTACGAGCAGTACTTC.

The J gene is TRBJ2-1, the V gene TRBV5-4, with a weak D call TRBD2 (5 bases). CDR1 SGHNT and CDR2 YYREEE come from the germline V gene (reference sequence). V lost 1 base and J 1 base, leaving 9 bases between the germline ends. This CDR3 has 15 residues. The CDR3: CASSLSGDSYNEQFF. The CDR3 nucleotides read TGTGCCAGCAGCTTGTCCGGGGATTCCTACAATGAGCAGTTCTTC. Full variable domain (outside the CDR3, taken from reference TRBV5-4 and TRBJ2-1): ETGVTQSPTHLIKTRGQQVTLRCSSQSGHNTVSWYQQALGQGPQFIFQYYREEENGRGNFPPRFSGLQFPNYSSELNVNALELDDSALYLCASSLSGDSYNEQFFGPGTRLTVL.

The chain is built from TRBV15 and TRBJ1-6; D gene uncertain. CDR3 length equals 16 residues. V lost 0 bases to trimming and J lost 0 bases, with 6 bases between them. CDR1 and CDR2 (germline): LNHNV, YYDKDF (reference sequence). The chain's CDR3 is CATSRDRYSYNSPLHF. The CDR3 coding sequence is TGTGCCACCAGCAGAGATCGGTACTCCTATAATTCACCCCTCCACTTT.

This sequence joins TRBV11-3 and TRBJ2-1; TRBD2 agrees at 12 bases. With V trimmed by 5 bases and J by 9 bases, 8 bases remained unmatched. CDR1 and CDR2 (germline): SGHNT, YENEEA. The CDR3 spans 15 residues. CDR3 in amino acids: CASSLRLAGVPEQFF. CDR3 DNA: TGTGCCAGCAGCCTAAGACTAGCGGGGGTACCTGAGCAGTTCTTC.

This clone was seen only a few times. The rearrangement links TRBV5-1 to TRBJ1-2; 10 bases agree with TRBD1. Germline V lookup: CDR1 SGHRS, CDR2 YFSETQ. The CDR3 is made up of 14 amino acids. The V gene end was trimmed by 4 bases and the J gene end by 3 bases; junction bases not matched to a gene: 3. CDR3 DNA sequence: TGCGCCAGCAGCACGACAGGGGGCGACTATGGCTACACCTTC. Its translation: CASSTTGGDYGYTF.

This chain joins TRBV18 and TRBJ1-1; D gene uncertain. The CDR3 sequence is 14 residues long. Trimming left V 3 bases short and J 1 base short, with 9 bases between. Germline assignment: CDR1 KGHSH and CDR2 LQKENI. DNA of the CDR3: TGTGCCAGCTCACCCCACCCCCAGAACACTGAAGCTTTCTTT. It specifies CASSPHPQNTEAFF.

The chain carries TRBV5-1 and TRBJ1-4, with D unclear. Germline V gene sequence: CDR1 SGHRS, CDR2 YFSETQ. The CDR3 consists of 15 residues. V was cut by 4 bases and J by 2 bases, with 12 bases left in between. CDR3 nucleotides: TGCGCCAGCAGCCCGAGTGGGAACACTAATGAAAAACTGTTTTTT. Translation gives CASSPSGNTNEKLFF.

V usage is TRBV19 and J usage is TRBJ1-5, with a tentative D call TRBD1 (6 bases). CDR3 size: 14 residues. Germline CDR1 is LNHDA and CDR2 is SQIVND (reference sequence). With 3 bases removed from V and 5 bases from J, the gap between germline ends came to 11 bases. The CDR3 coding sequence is TGTGCCAGTAGTATGGGGGGGGCTCATCAGCCCCAGCATTTT. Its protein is CASSMGGAHQPQHF.

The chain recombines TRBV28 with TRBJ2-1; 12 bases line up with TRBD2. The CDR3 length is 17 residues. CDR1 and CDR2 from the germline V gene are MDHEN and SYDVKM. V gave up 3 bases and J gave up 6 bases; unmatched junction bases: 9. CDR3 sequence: CASSFHLAGGPSNEQFF. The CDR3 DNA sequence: TGTGCCAGCAGTTTCCACCTAGCGGGAGGGCCTAGCAATGAGCAGTTCTTC. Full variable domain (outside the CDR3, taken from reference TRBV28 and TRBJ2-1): DVKVTQSSRYLVKRTGEKVFLECVQDMDHENMFWYRQDPGLGLRLIYFSYDVKMKEKGDIPEGYSVSREKKERFSLILESASTNQTSMYLCASSFHLAGGPSNEQFFGPGTRLTVL.

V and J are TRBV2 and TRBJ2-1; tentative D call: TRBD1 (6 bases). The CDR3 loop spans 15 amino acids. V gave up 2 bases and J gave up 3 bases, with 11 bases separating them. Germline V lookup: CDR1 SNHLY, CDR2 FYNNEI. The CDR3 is CASSETGGYYNEQFF. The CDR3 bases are TGTGCCAGCAGTGAAACTGGGGGCTACTACAATGAGCAGTTCTTC.

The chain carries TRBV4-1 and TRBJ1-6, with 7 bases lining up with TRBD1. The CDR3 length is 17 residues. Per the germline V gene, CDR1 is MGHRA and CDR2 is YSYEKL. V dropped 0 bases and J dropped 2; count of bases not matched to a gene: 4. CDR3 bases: TGCGCCAGCAGCCAAGATCTACAGGGGACCTATAATTCACCCCTCCACTTT. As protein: CASSQDLQGTYNSPLHF.

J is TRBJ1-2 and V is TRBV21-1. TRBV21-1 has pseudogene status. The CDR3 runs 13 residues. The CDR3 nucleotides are TGTGCCAGCAGCAAAGGGCCGGGAGGAGGCTACACCTTC. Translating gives CASSKGPGGGYTF.

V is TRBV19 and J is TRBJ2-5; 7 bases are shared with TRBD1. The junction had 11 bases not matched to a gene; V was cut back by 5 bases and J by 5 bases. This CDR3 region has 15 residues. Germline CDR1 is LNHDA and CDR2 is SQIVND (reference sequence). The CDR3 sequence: CASSFGRGGSETQYF. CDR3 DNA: TGTGCCAGTAGTTTTGGACGAGGGGGCTCGGAGACCCAGTACTTC.

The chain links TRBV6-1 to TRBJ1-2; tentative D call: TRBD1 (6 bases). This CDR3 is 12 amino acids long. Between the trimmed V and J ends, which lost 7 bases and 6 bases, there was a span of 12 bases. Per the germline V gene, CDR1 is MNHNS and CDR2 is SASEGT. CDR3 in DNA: TGTGCCAGCACCGCAGGGGAGCATGGCTACACCTTC. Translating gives CASTAGEHGYTF.

Written as DNA, the CDR3 is TGCAGCGCAGGAAGCATAGCACGGGGTGAGACCCAGTACTTC. Its protein product is CSAGSIARGETQYF. The rearrangement uses TRBV29-1 and TRBJ2-5; maybe TRBD2 (5 bases). The CDR3 is 14 amino acids. Per germline, CDR1 SQVTM and CDR2 ANQGSEA. Trimming left V 7 bases short and J 5 bases short, with 20 bases between.

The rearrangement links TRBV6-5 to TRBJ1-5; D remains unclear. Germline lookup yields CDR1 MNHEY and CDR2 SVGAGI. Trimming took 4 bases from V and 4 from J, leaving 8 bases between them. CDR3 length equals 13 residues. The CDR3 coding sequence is TGTGCCAGCAGTTCGTATGCAAATCAGCCCCAGCATTTT. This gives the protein CASSSYANQPQHF.

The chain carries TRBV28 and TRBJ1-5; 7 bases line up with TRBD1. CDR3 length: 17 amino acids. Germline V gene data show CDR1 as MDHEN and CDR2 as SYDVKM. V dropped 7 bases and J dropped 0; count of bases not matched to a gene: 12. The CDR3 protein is CASNPGTASYSNQPQHF. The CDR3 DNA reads TGTGCCAGCAATCCCGGGACAGCATCATATAGCAATCAGCCCCAGCATTTT. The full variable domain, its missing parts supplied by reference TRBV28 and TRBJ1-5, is DVKVTQSSRYLVKRTGEKVFLECVQDMDHENMFWYRQDPGLGLRLIYFSYDVKMKEKGDIPEGYSVSREKKERFSLILESASTNQTSMYLCASNPGTASYSNQPQHFGDGTRLSIL.